What follows are 9 T cell receptor beta chains derived from one specimen sequenced in a study of T-cell reconstitution after alpha-beta-depleted transplantation in children. Construction of the TCRbeta library involved unique molecular identifiers. TCRdb called the PCR reads again in MiXCR, with one record for every CDR3 protein. This sample has under 450,000 distinct CDR3 sequences, with under 20% found just once. The specimen was PBMCs, mostly from graft donor cells, collected 360 days after TCRalphabeta/CD19-depleted stem cell transplant. Source of these receptors: a boy under three years old who had a stem cell transplant for Wiskott-Aldrich syndrome, so the T cells may come from the graft donor.

The chain couples TRBV28 to TRBJ2-5, with 7 bases that match TRBD2. Germline CDR1 MDHEN, CDR2 SYDVKM. The CDR3 runs to 14 residues. V shed 2 bases and J 5 bases; nucleotides not matched to a gene: 5. This chain's CDR3 is CASSLTRGRETQYF. For the CDR3, the DNA is TGTGCCAGCAGTTTAACGCGGGGGAGGGAGACCCAGTACTTC. Looking up the rest from reference TRBV28 and TRBJ2-5 gives the full variable domain: DVKVTQSSRYLVKRTGEKVFLECVQDMDHENMFWYRQDPGLGLRLIYFSYDVKMKEKGDIPEGYSVSREKKERFSLILESASTNQTSMYLCASSLTRGRETQYFGPGTRLLVL.

This clonotype was detected ten times or more. This chain joins TRBV7-9 and TRBJ2-3; maybe TRBD2 (6 bases). The CDR3 has 14 residues. In germline, CDR1 is SEHNR, CDR2 FQNEAQ (reference sequence). With 11 bases removed from V and 10 bases from J, the gap between germline ends came to 25 bases. The CDR3 bases are TGTGCCGCATCGGGGCGGGACTCTAAAAAGGCGCAGTATTTT. This encodes CAASGRDSKKAQYF. The full variable domain, completed using reference TRBV7-9 and TRBJ2-3, is DTGVSQNPRHKITKRGQNVTFRCDPISEHNRLYWYRQTLGQGPEFLTYFQNEAQLEKSRLLSDRFSAERPKGSFSTLEIQRTEQGDSAMYLCAASGRDSKKAQYFGPGTRLTVL.

The gene calls are TRBV5-1 and TRBJ2-1; maybe TRBD2 (6 bases). Germline CDR1 SGHRS, CDR2 YFSETQ. This CDR3 comprises 16 residues. V lost 7 bases and J lost 0, with 17 bases in between. The chain's CDR3 is CASAYRETTSYNEQFF. The CDR3 DNA follows: TGCGCCAGCGCCTACCGGGAGACTACCTCCTACAATGAGCAGTTCTTC. Based on the CDR3 plus reference TRBV5-1 and TRBJ2-1, the full variable domain is KAGVTQTPRYLIKTRGQQVTLSCSPISGHRSVSWYQQTPGQGLQFLFEYFSETQRNKGNFPGRFSGRQFSNSRSEMNVSTLELGDSALYLCASAYRETTSYNEQFFGPGTRLTVL.

This clonotype was found a few times. The chain joins TRBV5-1 to TRBJ2-2; no clear D. Per germline, CDR1 SGHRS and CDR2 YFSETQ. This CDR3 region has 14 residues. Between the trimmed V and J ends, which lost 0 bases and 5 bases, there was a span of 8 bases. As DNA, the CDR3 is TGCGCCAGCAGCTTGGCAGTCGGAACCGGGGAGCTGTTTTTT. It specifies CASSLAVGTGELFF.

The chain joins TRBV6-5 to TRBJ1-2; D not resolved. Germline lookup yields CDR1 MNHEY and CDR2 SVGAGI. Trimming pared 3 bases from V and 1 base from J, leaving 15 bases between. There are 16 residues in the CDR3. The CDR3 coding sequence is TGTGCCAGCAGTTATTGGGCCCCTCCTAATAACTATGGCTACACCTTC. Protein product: CASSYWAPPNNYGYTF.

This clonotype was counted only a few times. V is TRBV4-3 and J is TRBJ2-1, with D tentatively TRBD1 or TRBD2 (5 bases each). Germline CDR1 is LGHNA and CDR2 is YSLEER. V lost 2 bases and J lost 1, with 9 bases in between. The CDR3 covers 15 residues. The CDR3 loop reads CASSQRGASYNEQFF. In DNA, the CDR3 is TGCGCCAGCAGCCAAAGAGGGGCTTCCTACAATGAGCAGTTCTTC.

A few counts support this clonotype. This chain uses TRBV5-1 with TRBJ2-5, with D unclear. Trimming took 4 bases from V and 4 from J, leaving 23 bases between them. CDR1 SGHRS and CDR2 YFSETQ come from the germline V gene. The CDR3 contains 17 residues. The CDR3 region is CASSPDPVRNFGETQYF. The CDR3 nucleotides are TGCGCCAGCAGCCCGGACCCAGTACGGAATTTTGGAGAGACCCAGTACTTC. Full variable domain (missing parts from reference TRBV5-1 and TRBJ2-5): KAGVTQTPRYLIKTRGQQVTLSCSPISGHRSVSWYQQTPGQGLQFLFEYFSETQRNKGNFPGRFSGRQFSNSRSEMNVSTLELGDSALYLCASSPDPVRNFGETQYFGPGTRLLVL.

This clonotype has a handful of counts. The gene calls are TRBV20-1 and TRBJ2-7; TRBD1 matches at 8 bases. After removal of 4 bases from V and 0 bases from J, the junction contained 5 bases not matched to a gene. The germline CDR1 and CDR2 sequences are DFQATT and SNEGSKA (reference sequence). The CDR3 has 14 amino acids. The CDR3 protein is CSATWDRSSYEQYF. In nucleotides, the CDR3 is TGCAGTGCTACCTGGGACAGGAGCTCCTACGAGCAGTACTTC.

This clonotype appeared a few times. This chain links TRBV9 with TRBJ1-1; D not certain. The CDR3 sequence is 13 residues long. V lost 0 bases to trimming and J lost 6 bases, with 9 bases between them. The germline gives CDR1 SGDLS, CDR2 YYNGEE. The CDR3 reads CASSVGQVSEAFF. The CDR3, as DNA: TGTGCCAGCAGCGTAGGCCAAGTCTCTGAAGCTTTCTTT.